This T cell receptor (beta chain) was obtained from a study of cytomegalovirus exposure and HLA in healthy donors. Study overall: One earlier analysis, a look at about 179 million T cells, found some 110 million unique TCR beta sequences.

Germline V gene lookup returns CDR1 SQVTM and CDR2 ANQGSEA. There are 17 residues in the CDR3. V lost 0 bases to trimming and J lost 1 base; unmatched junction nucleotides: 12. Both 60 Vbeta primers and 13 Jbeta primers went into the PCR. The protocol was immunoSEQ multiplex PCR, while the TCRdb copy is restricted to in-frame clones and leaves out a portion. The sample lists about 120,000 clones, about 80% occurring once. Overall study findings and caveats: Researchers reported that a few CMV-associated chains were confirmed in vitro as CMV antigen-specific.

In this sample, this clone turned up a few times. The antigen is unknown. Sequencing was carried out using PBMCs. This TCR was sampled from a human donor in good health. The chain uses TRBV29-1 and TRBJ2-7, with 7 positions matching TRBD2. As DNA, the CDR3 is TGCAGCGTTGAAGATACGGGAGCGGGAATGAGGTCCTACGAGCAGTACTTC. Translation gives CSVEDTGAGMRSYEQYF.